This T cell receptor beta chain was captured by sequencing in a study of CD8 T cells in Susac syndrome. An input of about 0.45 to 1 ug of RNA was subjected to reverse transcription using random hexamers. TCR beta CDR3 was amplified by immunoSEQ multiplex PCR. This amplification extended across 54 Vbeta and 13 Jbeta segments. One entry per CDR3 protein results from TCRdb running MiXCR on the immunoSEQ multiplex PCR reads. The table lists about 290,000 distinct CDR3 sequences, roughly 90% of them singletons. This CDR3 has 18 residues. Germline CDR1 reads LGHNA; CDR2 reads YSLEER. V was cut by 1 base and J by 3 bases, with 20 bases left in between. CD8+ and CD4+ T cells from blood underwent TCR beta sequencing. Those who served as multiple sclerosis controls were treatment-naive patients with stable or active relapsing-remitting disease.

The V and J genes are TRBV4-3 and TRBJ2-3; D might be TRBD2 (6 bases). Sequencing was performed on CD8+ T cells from PBMCs. This receptor was obtained from a human donor with multiple sclerosis. Here the CDR3 reads CASSQGNWGELITDTQYF. CDR3 coding DNA: TGCGCCAGCAGCCAAGGAAACTGGGGGGAATTGATAACAGATACGCAGTATTTT.